This is a list of T cell receptor beta chains from one sample in a study of blood T cell repertoires in COVID-19. Method: immunoSEQ multiplex PCR; TCRdb's copy keeps in-frame clones and lacks some. The data contain under 95,000 clones, 70% to 80% of them singletons. Sequenced: peripheral blood. The receptors here all came from a man aged 50 to 60 with active or convalescent COVID-19. Both conserved end residues are trimmed from each CDR3. Fields, in order: V gene, J gene, clone size, CDR3 protein. Expanded clones get a size class; other rows say once, few or many, or leave the size out.

TRBV12-3/TRBV12-4	TRBJ2-3	-	ASSRGFTDTQY
TRBV7-6	TRBJ2-2	-	ASSLTPSANTGELF
TRBV18	TRBJ2-5	once	ASSPSDTRRTQY
TRBV7-7	TRBJ1-3	few	ASSPSSGGDGNTIY
TRBV24-1	TRBJ2-7	-	ATSDPLSGTGGDEQY
TRBV21-1	TRBJ2-1	-	ASSKGLYDWTSSYNEQF
TRBV4-3	TRBJ1-3	-	ASSQDGGAGNTIY
TRBV10-3	TRBJ1-5	-	AARQGDQPQH
TRBV2	TRBJ1-5	-	ASSVGTETGGAQH
TRBV6-5	TRBJ2-4	-	ASSYSTTGGGNIQY
TRBV27	TRBJ2-1	once	ASSLSSASGDNEQF
TRBV19	TRBJ1-2	few	AVGGGLYGYT
TRBV18	TRBJ1-5	many	ASSVDINQPQH
TRBV21-1	TRBJ2-1	-	ASSKLRGNLLGDNEQF
TRBV7-9	TRBJ1-2	-	ASSDRYYGYT
TRBV7-3	TRBJ2-1	-	ASSPYPGQGDNEQF
TRBV5-3	TRBJ2-5	few	APRGLETQY
TRBV5-1	TRBJ1-4	-	ASSPGQHLGEKLF
TRBV7-3	TRBJ2-3	-	ASSLNSGGNTDTQY
TRBV5-5	TRBJ2-3	-	ASKLGATLITDTQY
TRBV19	TRBJ1-4	many	ASSPGEGATNEKLF
TRBV5-5	TRBJ1-1	-	ASSSTQGALNTEAF
TRBV27	TRBJ2-1	-	ASSLYSGASYNVQF
TRBV27	TRBJ1-2	-	ASSFSGANYGYT
TRBV7-2	TRBJ2-7	-	ASSLRLNRGGDEQY
TRBV9	TRBJ2-1	-	ASSVGAGAPYNEQF
TRBV9	TRBJ1-1	-	ASQGQGGTEAF
TRBV9	TRBJ1-1	-	ASSPYEATEAF
TRBV7-8	TRBJ1-1	-	ASSLSGEGTEAF
TRBV6-5	TRBJ1-2	-	ASSSPRGVHYGYT
TRBV6-2/TRBV6-3	TRBJ2-5	-	ASSDYRTAETQY
TRBV6-1	TRBJ2-4	-	ASSARGNIQY
TRBV19	TRBJ1-2	-	ASREGLRRGYT
TRBV24-1	TRBJ1-2	-	ATSDLNGGVSGYT
TRBV4-1	TRBJ2-7	once	ASSQVPGGPYEQY
TRBV15	TRBJ1-5	-	ATSRLNQPQH
TRBV19	TRBJ2-6	-	ASSIDSSGANVLT
TRBV6-5	TRBJ1-4	-	ASSTRFGEKLF
TRBV12-3/TRBV12-4	TRBJ1-2	-	ASSRDDSSGYT
TRBV3-1/TRBV3-2	TRBJ1-1	-	ASSPLLNTEAF
TRBV14	TRBJ1-6	-	ASSQAFGSYNSPLH
TRBV27	TRBJ1-2	few	ASSLGRNYGYT
TRBV13	TRBJ1-3	few	ASSLDAGVGNTIY
TRBV5-4	TRBJ2-7	-	ASRLDRVSSYEQY
TRBV9	TRBJ1-4	-	ASSAGTENEKLF
TRBV30	TRBJ1-2	-	AWGAIPGSYGYT
TRBV28	TRBJ1-5	few	ATQRRNQPQH
TRBV3-1/TRBV3-2	TRBJ1-6	few	ASSQGSGAVNENSPLH
TRBV6-6	TRBJ1-5	-	ASSSGRRTQPQH